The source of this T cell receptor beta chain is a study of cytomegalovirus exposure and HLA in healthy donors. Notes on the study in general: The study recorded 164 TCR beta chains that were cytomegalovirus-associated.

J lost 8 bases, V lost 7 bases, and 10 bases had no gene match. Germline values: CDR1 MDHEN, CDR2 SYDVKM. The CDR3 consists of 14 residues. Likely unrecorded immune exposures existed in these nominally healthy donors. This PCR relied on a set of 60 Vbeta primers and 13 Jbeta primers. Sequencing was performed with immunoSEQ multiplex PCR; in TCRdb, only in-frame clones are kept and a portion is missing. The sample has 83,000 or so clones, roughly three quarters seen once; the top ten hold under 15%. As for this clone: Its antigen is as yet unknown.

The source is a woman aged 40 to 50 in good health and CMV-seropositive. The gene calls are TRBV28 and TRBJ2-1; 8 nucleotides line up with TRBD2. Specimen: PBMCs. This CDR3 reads CASTPGGGFHEQFF. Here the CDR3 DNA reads TGTGCCAGCACCCCGGGGGGGGGATTCCATGAGCAGTTCTTC.